A single sample is the source of the 19 T cell receptor beta chains below, sequenced in a study of beta chain features in type 1 diabetes. Study-wide points: TCRB CDR3 length was moderately but significantly reduced in all four CD4+ subsets of Type 1 diabetes patients.

All of the isolated RNA was reverse transcribed, so expressed TCRB transcripts were sequenced. Profiled with immunoSEQ multiplex PCR; TCRdb holds only in-frame clones, not every one. The data contain fewer than 110,000 clones, 25% to 35% of them singletons. Which antigens these TCRs recognize remains unknown. Sequenced input: central memory CD4+ T cells from blood. The receptors were gathered from a woman in her late teens or twenties with type 1 diabetes.

The sample holds a few counts of this clone. This sequence joins TRBV10-3 and TRBJ2-3; 11 positions match TRBD2. V shed 2 bases, J shed 3 bases, and the junction held 4 bases outside the gene matches. The CDR3 length is 16 residues. The V gene's germline CDR1 is ENHRY and CDR2 SYGVKD. Written as DNA, the CDR3 is TGTGCCATCAGTGAGGGCCCTAGCGGGAGGACAGATACGCAGTATTTT. Translated, it gives CAISEGPSGRTDTQYF.

The table lists this clone with many counts. The V and J genes are TRBV19 and TRBJ1-5; 8 bases line up with TRBD1. Germline lookup yields CDR1 LNHDA and CDR2 SQIVND (reference sequence). J lost 6 bases, V lost 1 base, and 8 bases had no gene match. This CDR3 region has 16 residues. CDR3 sequence reads: CASSIVVDRGGQPQHF. For the CDR3, the DNA is TGTGCCAGTAGTATAGTCGTCGACAGGGGAGGTCAGCCCCAGCATTTT. The entire variable domain, with the rest obtained from reference TRBV19 and TRBJ1-5, is as follows: DGGITQSPKYLFRKEGQNVTLSCEQNLNHDAMYWYRQDPGQGLRLIYYSQIVNDFQKGDIAEGYSVSREKKESFPLTVTSAQKNPTAFYLCASSIVVDRGGQPQHFGDGTRLSIL.

The CDR3 here is CASSPPGQGITEAFF. The CDR3 DNA reads TGTGCCAGCAGCCCTCCGGGACAGGGGATCACTGAAGCTTTCTTT. This rearrangement joins TRBV28 to TRBJ1-1; 10 nucleotides line up with TRBD1. CDR3 size: 15 residues. J lost 4 bases, V lost 6 bases, and 8 bases had no gene match. CDR1 is MDHEN, CDR2 SYDVKM, per germline. Drawing the rest from reference TRBV28 and TRBJ1-1, the complete variable domain is DVKVTQSSRYLVKRTGEKVFLECVQDMDHENMFWYRQDPGLGLRLIYFSYDVKMKEKGDIPEGYSVSREKKERFSLILESASTNQTSMYLCASSPPGQGITEAFFGQGTRLTVV.

The chain recombines TRBV2 with TRBJ1-4, with TRBD1 as a possible D gene (5 bases). From germline, CDR1 is SNHLY and CDR2 FYNNEI. The germline V and J ends were trimmed by 4 bases and 4 bases, with 13 bases remaining between them. This CDR3 spans 15 amino acids. For the CDR3, the DNA is TGTGCCAGCAGTGGGCTGGCGGGGGTTAATGAAAAACTGTTTTTT. Translated, it gives CASSGLAGVNEKLFF.

The rearrangement uses TRBV7-8 and TRBJ2-7; 12 bases are a match to TRBD2. There are 15 residues in the CDR3. CDR1 and CDR2 (germline): SGHVS, FQNEAQ. V dropped 4 bases and J dropped 3; count of bases not matched to a gene: 4. The CDR3 loop is CASSSGLAGIYEQYF. CDR3 nucleotides: TGTGCCAGCAGCTCCGGACTAGCGGGGATCTACGAGCAGTACTTC. Drawing the rest from reference TRBV7-8 and TRBJ2-7, the complete variable domain is GAGVSQSPRYKVAKRGQDVALRCDPISGHVSLFWYQQALGQGPEFLTYFQNEAQLDKSGLPSDRFFAERPEGSVSTLKIQRTQQEDSAVYLCASSSGLAGIYEQYFGPGTRLTVT.

This chain uses TRBV18 with TRBJ2-1; 11 nucleotides align to TRBD1. Trimming took 3 bases from V and 9 from J; bases not matched to a gene: 4. Germline V gives CDR1 KGHSH, CDR2 LQKENI. The CDR3 has 14 residues. The CDR3, as DNA: TGTGCCAGCTCACCGGGACAGGGGGAAGGTGAGCAGTTCTTC. It is translated as CASSPGQGEGEQFF.

The chain links TRBV30 to TRBJ1-2, with a possible D match to TRBD1 (6 bases). This CDR3 contains 13 residues. Per the germline V gene, CDR1 is GTSNPN and CDR2 is SVGIG (reference sequence). V was pared by 0 bases and J by 7 bases, with 12 bases between. The CDR3 nucleotides read TGTGCCTGGAGTGTAACAGGGTGGGGTGGCTACACCTTC. Translated: CAWSVTGWGGYTF.

The chain uses TRBV19 and TRBJ2-2, with 8 positions matching TRBD1. In germline, CDR1 is LNHDA, CDR2 SQIVND (reference sequence). The CDR3 spans 17 residues. V was clipped by 1 base and J by 2 bases; unmatched bases: 6. CDR3 sequence reads: CASSIAGTGANTGELFF. CDR3 sequence (DNA): TGTGCCAGTAGTATAGCGGGGACAGGAGCTAACACCGGGGAGCTGTTTTTT.

Only a few counts were recorded for this clone. The chain uses TRBV7-2 and TRBJ2-7; 11 positions match TRBD2. The CDR3 contains 15 residues. Germline-derived CDR1 and CDR2 are SGHTA and FQGNSA. V was pared by 1 base and J by 3 bases, with 2 bases of the junction left unmatched. This CDR3 reads CASSLDSGGDYEQYF. As DNA, the CDR3 is TGTGCCAGCAGCTTAGATAGCGGGGGGGACTACGAGCAGTACTTC.

The chain uses TRBV9 and TRBJ1-2; the D gene is possibly TRBD1 (5 bases). This CDR3 is 15 amino acids long. Trimming shortened V by 6 bases and J by 1 base, and 16 bases separated the two germline ends. CDR1 is SGDLS, CDR2 YYNGEE, per germline. The DNA of the CDR3 is TGTGCCAGCACCCCCCAGGGCAACGTTAACTATGGCTACACCTTC. Encoded protein: CASTPQGNVNYGYTF.

This chain links TRBV30 with TRBJ2-3; D remains unclear. Trimming took 3 bases from V and 0 from J, leaving 7 bases between them. The CDR3 length is 13 residues. In germline, CDR1 is GTSNPN, CDR2 SVGIG (reference sequence). The CDR3 loop is CAWRWPSTDTQYF. The CDR3 nucleotides are TGTGCCTGGAGGTGGCCAAGCACAGATACGCAGTATTTT.

The rearrangement links TRBV6-5 to TRBJ2-6, with a weak D call TRBD1 (5 bases). Germline assignment: CDR1 MNHEY and CDR2 SVGAGI. Trimming took off 2 bases at V and 3 bases at J, with 8 bases between the two ends. This CDR3 is built from 15 residues. The CDR3 nucleotides read TGTGCCAGCAGTTACAGGGGCTATGGGGCCAACGTCCTGACTTTC. This gives the protein CASSYRGYGANVLTF.

This clone was seen more than once but under ten times. The chain has TRBV7-8 and TRBJ2-2; a weak D match, TRBD1 (6 bases). Trimming stripped 5 bases from V and 2 bases from J, with 15 bases between. Germline CDR1 reads SGHVS; CDR2 reads FQNEAQ. This CDR3 spans 16 amino acids. CDR3 bases: TGTGCCAGCAGCCAACCGGGACACCCAAACACCGGGGAGCTGTTTTTT. It specifies CASSQPGHPNTGELFF.

This clone was counted only a few times. The chain employs TRBV29-1 and TRBJ2-3, with D possibly matching TRBD1 (5 bases). The CDR3 totals 13 residues. CDR1 and CDR2 from the germline V gene are SQVTM and ANQGSEA. V lost 4 bases and J 3 bases, leaving 11 bases between the germline ends. The CDR3 sequence: CSVVRQGTDTQYF. The DNA of the CDR3 is TGCAGCGTTGTTCGGCAGGGTACAGATACGCAGTATTTT.

The chain is built from TRBV7-9 and TRBJ1-4, with 9 bases that match TRBD1. There are 15 residues in the CDR3. Germline V gives CDR1 SEHNR, CDR2 FQNEAQ (reference sequence). V was pared by 4 bases and J by 7 bases, with 7 bases of the junction left unmatched. The DNA of the CDR3 is TGTGCCAGCAGCTCCGACAGGGGGGTGTTTGAAAAACTGTTTTTT. This encodes CASSSDRGVFEKLFF.

The chain couples TRBV18 to TRBJ2-4; possibly TRBD2 for D (6 bases). Trimming removed 2 bases from V and 0 bases from J, with 20 bases in between. The CDR3 has 19 amino acids. The germline gives CDR1 KGHSH, CDR2 LQKENI. The CDR3 bases are TGTGCCAGCTCACCATTTTTCGGGAGTGGAGCTTTAGCCAAAAACATTCAGTACTTC. The encoded protein is CASSPFFGSGALAKNIQYF.

The chain joins TRBV19 to TRBJ1-5; a possible D gene is TRBD1 (5 bases). From germline, CDR1 is LNHDA and CDR2 SQIVND (reference sequence). V dropped 1 base and J dropped 2 bases, with 12 bases sitting between them. CDR3 size: 16 residues. Here the CDR3 DNA reads TGTGCCAGTAGTATAGGGGGCACGGCGGGCAATCAGCCCCAGCATTTT. The encoded protein is CASSIGGTAGNQPQHF.

The chain links TRBV25-1 to TRBJ2-3; 7 bases align to TRBD1. CDR1 and CDR2 (germline): MGHDK, SYGVNS. J lost 1 base, V lost 5 bases, and 9 bases had no gene match. The CDR3 spans 16 residues. CDR3 sequence reads: CASSLWGQGGTDTQYF. DNA for the CDR3: TGTGCCAGCAGTCTATGGGGTCAGGGGGGCACAGATACGCAGTATTTT.

This clone was counted only a few times. The gene calls are TRBV28 and TRBJ2-5; 8 bases are shared with TRBD2. This CDR3 has 14 amino acids. Germline V gene data show CDR1 as MDHEN and CDR2 as SYDVKM. The trim removed 3 bases at V and 7 bases at J, leaving 7 bases unmatched. The CDR3 sequence is CASSFQGTRGTQYF. In DNA, the CDR3 is TGTGCCAGCAGTTTCCAGGGGACTAGAGGGACCCAGTACTTC.